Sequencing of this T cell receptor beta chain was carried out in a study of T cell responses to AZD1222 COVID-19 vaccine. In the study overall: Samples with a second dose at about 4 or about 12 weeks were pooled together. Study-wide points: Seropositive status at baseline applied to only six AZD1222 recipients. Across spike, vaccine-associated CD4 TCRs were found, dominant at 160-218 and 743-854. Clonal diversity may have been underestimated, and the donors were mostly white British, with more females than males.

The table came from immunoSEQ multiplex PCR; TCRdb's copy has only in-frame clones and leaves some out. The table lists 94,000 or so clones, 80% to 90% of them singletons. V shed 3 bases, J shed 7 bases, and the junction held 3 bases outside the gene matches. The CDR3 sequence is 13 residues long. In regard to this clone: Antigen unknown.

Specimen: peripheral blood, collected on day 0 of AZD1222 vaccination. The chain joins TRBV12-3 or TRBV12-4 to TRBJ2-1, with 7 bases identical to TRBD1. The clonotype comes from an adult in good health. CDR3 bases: TGTGCCAGCAGTTTCAGGGGGTTTAATGAGCAGTTCTTC. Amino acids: CASSFRGFNEQFF.